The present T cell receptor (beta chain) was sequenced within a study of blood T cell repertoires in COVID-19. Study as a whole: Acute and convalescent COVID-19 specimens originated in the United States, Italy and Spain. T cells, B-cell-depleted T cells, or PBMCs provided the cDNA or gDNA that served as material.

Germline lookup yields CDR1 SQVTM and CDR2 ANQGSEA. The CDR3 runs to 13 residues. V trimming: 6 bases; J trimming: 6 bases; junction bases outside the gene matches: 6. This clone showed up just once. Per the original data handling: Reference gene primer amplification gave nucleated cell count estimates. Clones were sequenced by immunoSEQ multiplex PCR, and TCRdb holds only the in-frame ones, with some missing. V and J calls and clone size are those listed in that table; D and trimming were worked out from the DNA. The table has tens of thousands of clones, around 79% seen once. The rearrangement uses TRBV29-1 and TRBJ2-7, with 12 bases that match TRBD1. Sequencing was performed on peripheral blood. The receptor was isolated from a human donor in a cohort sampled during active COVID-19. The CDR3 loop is CSVAGTGGFEQYF. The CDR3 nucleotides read TGCAGCGTAGCCGGGACAGGGGGCTTCGAGCAGTACTTC.